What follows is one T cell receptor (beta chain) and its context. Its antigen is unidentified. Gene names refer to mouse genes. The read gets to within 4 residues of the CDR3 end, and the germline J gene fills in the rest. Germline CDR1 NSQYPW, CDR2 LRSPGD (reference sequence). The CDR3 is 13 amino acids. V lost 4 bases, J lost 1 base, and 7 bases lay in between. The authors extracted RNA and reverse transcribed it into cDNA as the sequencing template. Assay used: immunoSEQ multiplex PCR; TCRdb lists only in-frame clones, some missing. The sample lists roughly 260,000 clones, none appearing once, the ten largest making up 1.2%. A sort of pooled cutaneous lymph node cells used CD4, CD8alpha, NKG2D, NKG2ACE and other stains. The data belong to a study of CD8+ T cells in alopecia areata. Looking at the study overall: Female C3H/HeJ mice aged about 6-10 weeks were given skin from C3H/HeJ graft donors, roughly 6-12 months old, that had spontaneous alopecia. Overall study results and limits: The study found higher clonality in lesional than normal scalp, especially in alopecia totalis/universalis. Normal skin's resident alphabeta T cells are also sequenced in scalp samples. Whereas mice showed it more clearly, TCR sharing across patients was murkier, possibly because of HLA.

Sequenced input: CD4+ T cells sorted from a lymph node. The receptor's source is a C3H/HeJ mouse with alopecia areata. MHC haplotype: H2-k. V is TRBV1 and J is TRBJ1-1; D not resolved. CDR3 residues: CTCSGQKNTEVFF. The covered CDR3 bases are TGCACCTGCAGTGGTCAGAAAAACACA.